This T cell receptor beta chain is drawn from a study of shared clonotypes between healthy human individuals (dated by TCRdb to 2020 to 2022). Describing the broader study: The cohort included a few men and a couple of women between 18 and 49 years of age. For each donor, three plates each were used for CD4 naive and CD4 memory, two plates were used for CD8 naive, and one plate was used for CD8 memory. To estimate repertoire size and how much clonotype sharing occurs between individuals, the study deeply sequenced the blood TCR repertoires of five or six healthy adults. To increase sequencing depth and limit assay-specific biases, different laboratories used diverse techniques to prepare libraries and sequence TCR repertoires. Between about 0.85 and 8.9 billion PBMCs per donor were obtained by leukapheresis.

Here is what the overall study found, with its caveats: Rarefaction of sorted-subset datasets indicated incomplete sequencing despite the large sequencing depth. Estimated clonotype richness was generally larger for naive than for memory subsets. Higher generation probabilities were observed for clonotypes shared by all four sorted-subset donors than for non-shared clonotypes. The small number of donors limited the genetic and exposure-history diversity represented. About 4.5% of naive CD4, around 4% of naive CD8, 2.3% of memory CD4, and about 0.4% of memory CD8 clonotypes were shared across a few donors. Pairwise subsampling indicated that sequencing depth was expected to affect the degree of clonotype sharing among donors. Sampling was limited to blood, and TCR repertoires in tissue likely differ from TCR repertoires in blood.

The V end loses 3 bases and the J end loses 3 bases, and a stretch of 10 bases separates them. From the cysteine through the phenylalanine, the CDR3 covers 14 amino acids. Just the 42-base CDR3 DNA is kept, in frame starting at base 1. CDR1 and CDR2, per the germline V gene, are KGHSH and LQKENI. Using the deep immunoSEQ assay, multiplex PCR amplified TCR CDR3 regions from genomic DNA. Extracted genomic DNA from each cell subset was spread evenly across all wells of several immunoSEQ 96-well plates, with each plate serving as a replicate. For sorted subsets, 150 to 250 ng of genomic DNA, equivalent to around 31,000 T cell genomes, went into each replicate PCR. The purified libraries were quantified using a Qubit 3.0 fluorometer, sized with a Bioanalyzer 2100, and then quantified again using the KAPA Library Quantification kit. Every immunoSEQ 96-well plate was sequenced on a dedicated single-read 150-cycle Illumina NextSeq 550 flow cell. As for how the authors treated the data: Because only junctional sequences without quality scores were contained in the immunoSEQ output, filtering matching that applied to full-length reads could not be performed. To assign V/J genes and CDR3, sequences were annotated using PyIR, a Python wrapper for IgBLAST v1.9, with IMGT germline references. Reads with weak V/J assignments (E-value above 1e-6), missing CDR3, stop codons, out-of-frame junctions, or ambiguous translated residues were removed. V3J clonotypes were defined by identical inferred V gene, J gene, and CDR3 amino acid sequence. Percentage overlap between repertoires was computed as shared unique clonotypes divided by the size of the smaller repertoire. Three approaches were used to assess repertoire richness: RTK rarefaction, the Chao1 estimator, and Recon v2.1 estimates of unobserved clonotypes. OLGA was used to compute generation probabilities for all TCRbeta clonotypes that the gDNA method yielded from several donors. This is the immuneACCESS table as TCRdb keeps it, with only in-frame sequences that have V and J called. A part of the clones is gone; compared with another copy, unresolved V genes explain less than half, and the rest is unexplained. For V, J and clone size, that table is used; D and trimming come from the DNA. Counted in this sample were fewer than 850,000 clones; 60% to 80% of them appeared once. The ten largest account for around 2% of the sample.

Comments on this clone: Its antigen is still unknown. Qualities for individual bases were not recorded, and no much larger clone is one base off.

Healthy HIV-negative adults with no recently reported acute infections or vaccinations were included as donors. Only Caucasian adults living in Nashville, Tennessee, USA were represented among the donors. CD4+ T cells were enriched through magnetic negative selection, after which naive cells were positively selected on CD45RA and the remaining negative fraction served as the memory subset. Blood was obtained by leukapheresis, after which PBMCs were separated by Ficoll-Histopaque density gradient centrifugation and cryopreserved in liquid nitrogen vapor phase. Purity and quantity of every magnetically sorted T cell population were checked by analytical flow cytometry. Each sorted fraction had its genomic DNA isolated and then quantified by UV absorbance on a Nanodrop 2000c.

The sequencing sample was made of memory CD4+ T cells sorted from blood. The cell subset or site label corresponds to: CD45RA-negative fraction. The chain employs TRBV18 and TRBJ2-3; the D gene cannot be resolved reliably. The clonotype comes from a woman aged 25 to 39 in good health. The DNA sequence reads TGTGCCAGCTCACCGTCGGTCGAAACAGATACGCAGTATTTT. Its protein reads: CASSPSVETDTQYF.